This TCR beta chain was found in a study of monozygotic twins with inflammatory bowel disease. General study results and limits: Relative to healthy twins, IBD patients had fewer clonotypes in common with others, a gap that was especially apparent with disease activity. Repertoire similarity did not separate concordant from discordant twins, possibly from limited power.

The template was total RNA from whole blood, with no T cell sorting. TCRalpha and TCRbeta cDNA went through two nested PCRs of around 15 and 10 cycles. Using the 5' RACE reads, TCRdb records one entry per CDR3 protein without DNA. The repertoire table contains about 380,000 distinct CDR3 sequences. As regards this clonotype: Its target is not known.

Per the germline V gene, CDR1 is MRHNA and CDR2 is SNTAGT. The CDR3 is made up of 15 amino acids. The chain carries TRBV6-4 and TRBJ2-3; the D gene TCRdb calls, TRBD2, cannot be checked with no DNA. Sequenced sample: blood. The origin of this receptor is a human donor with ulcerative colitis or Crohn's disease, or a healthy co-twin of an affected twin (not recorded which). This chain's CDR3 is CASSETSGGSDTQYF.